Sequencing of this TCR beta chain was carried out in a study of blood T cell repertoires in COVID-19. About the research overall: T cells, B-cell-depleted T cells, or PBMCs provided the cDNA or gDNA that served as material.

Participant-reported clinical history was the basis for cohort assignment. Among Cohort 3 donors, those recovered had two negative PCRs, clearance, or symptom resolution. Authors' processing steps: Scientists estimated how many nucleated cells there were by amplifying reference gene primers. Profiling relied on immunoSEQ multiplex PCR, and the TCRdb table lists in-frame clones only, not all of them. V and J calls plus clone size are reproduced from that table; the DNA served to infer D and trimming. Of around 300,000 clones listed, 89% are singletons. V shed 0 bases and J shed 4 bases, with 12 bases lying between them. CDR3 length equals 15 residues. Germline assignment: CDR1 SGHTA and CDR2 FQGNSA.

This clonotype was obtained from a woman in her twenties or thirties who had recovered from COVID-19. The J gene is TRBJ1-1, the V gene TRBV7-2; D is ambiguous. Specimen: PBMCs or T cells enriched from blood (not recorded which). DNA of the CDR3: TGTGCCAGCAGCTTAGCCCGCGAGCGGGGCACTGAAGCTTTCTTT. Translated: CASSLARERGTEAFF.